These 28 T cell receptor beta chains share one sample of origin, sequenced in a study of cytomegalovirus exposure and HLA in healthy donors. Researchers ran the PCR with 60 Vbeta and 13 Jbeta primers. Repertoires were generated with immunoSEQ multiplex PCR, while TCRdb's copy carries only in-frame clones and drops some. This sample has under 200,000 clones, with 70% to 90% found just once. Specimen: PBMCs. These receptors came from a woman under 40 in good health and CMV-seronegative.

This sequence joins TRBV28 and TRBJ1-5; TRBD1 might be the D (5 bases). The CDR3 has 13 amino acids. Trimming stripped 7 bases from V and 6 bases from J, with 13 bases between. The germline V gene encodes CDR1 MDHEN and CDR2 SYDVKM. The CDR3 sequence is CASKRGGPQPQHF. The CDR3 coding sequence is TGTGCCAGCAAAAGGGGTGGCCCTCAGCCCCAGCATTTT.

This clone was observed once. This rearrangement joins TRBV18 to TRBJ1-2; 11 bases line up with TRBD1. The V segment lost 6 bases and the J segment 1 base; nucleotides outside the gene matches: 7. The CDR3 is made up of 16 amino acids. Germline assignment: CDR1 KGHSH and CDR2 LQKENI. CDR3 in DNA: TGTGCCAGCTCGGCGGGACAGGGGGAAAATAACTATGGCTACACCTTC. It specifies CASSAGQGENNYGYTF.

The rearrangement links TRBV5-6 to TRBJ2-1; D is possibly TRBD2 (6 bases). The length of the CDR3 is 12 residues. The germline V gene encodes CDR1 SGHDT and CDR2 YYEEEE. Trimming took 5 bases from V and 15 from J, leaving 18 bases between them. CDR3 sequence (DNA): TGTGCCAGCAGTTATCCCGGGACTCCCGGGTTCTTC. It codes for CASSYPGTPGFF. Filled out from reference TRBV5-6 and TRBJ2-1, the complete variable domain reads DAGVTQSPTHLIKTRGQQVTLRCSPKSGHDTVSWYQQALGQGPQFIFQYYEEEERQRGNFPDRFSGHQFPNYSSELNVNALLLGDSALYLCASSYPGTPGFFGPGTRLTVL.

The J gene is TRBJ1-5, the V gene TRBV7-8; D might be TRBD1 (5 bases). The germline V gene has CDR1 SGHVS and CDR2 FQNEAQ. There are 15 residues in the CDR3. Trimming stripped 1 base from V and 0 bases from J, with 7 bases between. The CDR3 DNA reads TGTGCCAGCAGCTTAGACAGGATTAGCAATCAGCCCCAGCATTTT. This gives the protein CASSLDRISNQPQHF.

V and J are TRBV6-6 and TRBJ2-1; D possibly corresponds to TRBD1 (5 bases). CDR1 is MNHNY and CDR2 is SVGAGI in the germline V gene (reference sequence). CDR3 length equals 11 residues. Trimming took off 6 bases at V and 8 bases at J, with 8 bases between the two ends. The CDR3 nucleotides read TGTGCCAGCAGCCTCAGGGATGAGCAGTTCTTC. This sequence encodes CASSLRDEQFF.

The chain links TRBV7-9 to TRBJ1-2; 10 bases match TRBD1. V shed 5 bases and J 10 bases; nucleotides not matched to a gene: 7. This CDR3 spans 13 amino acids. Germline CDR1 reads SEHNR; CDR2 reads FQNEAQ (reference sequence). DNA of the CDR3: TGTGCCAGCAGCCAGACAGGGGGCGATGTCTACACCTTC. Encoded protein: CASSQTGGDVYTF.

The rearrangement uses TRBV2 and TRBJ2-7, with 10 bases that match TRBD2. This CDR3 spans 11 amino acids. Germline CDR1 reads SNHLY; CDR2 reads FYNNEI. V shed 8 bases and J 7 bases; nucleotides not matched to a gene: 2. The CDR3 reads CASGLAVEQYF. As DNA, the CDR3 is TGTGCCAGCGGACTAGCGGTGGAGCAGTACTTC.

To note about this clone: One junction end does not reproduce the germline sequence, and a read error may be involved. The chain employs TRBV7-7 and TRBJ1-1; D might be TRBD1 (5 bases). Germline CDR1 and CDR2: SSHAT and FNYEAQ (reference sequence). CDR3 length: 16 residues. CDR3 loop: CASRPPTKGVRDEAFF. Here the CDR3 DNA reads TGTGCTAGCAGGCCTCCAACGAAAGGGGTAAGGGATGAAGCTTTCTTT.

The chain joins TRBV2 to TRBJ1-4, with D hard to call. CDR1 SNHLY and CDR2 FYNNEI come from the germline V gene. The germline V and J ends were trimmed by 1 base and 5 bases, with 8 bases remaining between them. The CDR3 runs to 14 residues. The CDR3 DNA sequence: TGTGCCAGCAGTGAAGTTCTGTTCAATGAAAAACTGTTTTTT. Translation: CASSEVLFNEKLFF.

With regard to this clone: The same CDR3 can be traced to other DNA sequences in this sample. The chain uses TRBV27 and TRBJ2-7, with 7 bases fitting TRBD1. Germline CDR1 reads MNHEY; CDR2 reads SMNVEV (reference sequence). The CDR3 is 13 residues long. Trimming took 4 bases from V and 0 from J; bases not matched to a gene: 0. CDR3 nucleotide sequence: TGTGCCAGCAGTTGGACAGGCTCCTACGAGCAGTACTTC. It encodes CASSWTGSYEQYF.

This clone was detected only once. This rearrangement joins TRBV5-1 to TRBJ2-7, with D possibly being TRBD2 (6 bases). From germline, CDR1 is SGHRS and CDR2 YFSETQ. The V end lost 2 bases, the J end lost 2 bases, and 11 bases lay between the germline ends. The CDR3 has 14 residues. CDR3: CASSFSGPTYEQYF. The CDR3 nucleotides read TGCGCCAGCAGCTTTAGCGGCCCCACCTACGAGCAGTACTTC.

A note on this clone: This same CDR3 is encoded by further DNA sequences in the sample. J is TRBJ2-1 and V is TRBV6-1; 7 nucleotides line up with TRBD2. The CDR3 runs 14 residues. V dropped 4 bases and J dropped 0; count of bases not matched to a gene: 0. Germline lookup yields CDR1 MNHNS and CDR2 SASEGT. The CDR3 spells CASSASGSYNEQFF. The CDR3 DNA reads as TGTGCCAGCAGTGCTAGCGGCTCCTACAATGAGCAGTTCTTC.

The chain is built from TRBV19 and TRBJ2-7; the match to TRBD2 covers 10 bases. Trimming at V came to 5 bases and at J to 0 bases, leaving 4 bases not matched to a gene. Germline CDR1 and CDR2: LNHDA and SQIVND (reference sequence). The CDR3 sequence is 15 residues long. This CDR3 is CASSSTSGYSYEQYF. The CDR3 DNA follows: TGTGCCAGTAGTTCGACTAGCGGGTACTCCTACGAGCAGTACTTC.

The chain is built from TRBV5-1 and TRBJ2-7; perhaps TRBD1 as D (6 bases). This CDR3 spans 13 amino acids. Germline CDR1 reads SGHRS; CDR2 reads YFSETQ. Trimming took off 0 bases at V and 4 bases at J, with 8 bases between the two ends. The CDR3 nucleotides are TGCGCCAGCAGCTTGGGGGGGCCATACGAGCAGTACTTC. It yields the protein CASSLGGPYEQYF.

The chain recombines TRBV10-1 with TRBJ2-3, with TRBD2 identical over 8 bases. CDR3 length: 17 amino acids. Per germline, CDR1 WNHNN and CDR2 SYGVQD (reference sequence). The junction had 10 bases not matched to a gene; V was cut back by 4 bases and J by 1 base. CDR3: CASSVPSGSWGTDTQYF. The CDR3 DNA reads as TGCGCCAGCAGTGTTCCTAGCGGGTCTTGGGGCACAGATACGCAGTATTTT.

The rearrangement links TRBV5-6 to TRBJ1-1; maybe TRBD1 (6 bases). The CDR3 runs 13 residues. Germline CDR1 is SGHDT and CDR2 is YYEEEE. The germline V and J ends were trimmed by 1 base and 3 bases, with 7 bases remaining between them. The CDR3 DNA reads as TGTGCCAGCAGCTTGAAGGGGGACACTGAAGCTTTCTTT. Its protein is CASSLKGDTEAFF.

The genes are TRBV6-1 and TRBJ1-5; possibly TRBD1 for D (6 bases). CDR3 length: 14 amino acids. Germline-derived CDR1 and CDR2 are MNHNS and SASEGT. V lost 8 bases and J lost 9, with 20 bases in between. Here the CDR3 reads CASSRTDMDGPQHF. CDR3 DNA: TGTGCCAGCTCGAGGACAGACATGGATGGGCCCCAGCATTTT.

This rearrangement joins TRBV6-5 to TRBJ1-5; TRBD1 aligns across 8 bases. In germline, CDR1 is MNHEY, CDR2 SVGAGI. With 6 bases clipped from V and 11 bases from J, the junction kept 12 bases outside the gene matches. The CDR3 length is 14 residues. CDR3 residues: CASRPDRAQGAQHF. DNA of the CDR3: TGTGCCAGCAGACCGGACAGGGCCCAGGGAGCCCAGCATTTT.

The genes are TRBV7-9 and TRBJ2-1; 12 bases line up with TRBD2. J gave up 8 bases and V 3 bases, and 5 bases lay outside the gene matches. This CDR3 is 15 amino acids long. The germline CDR1 and CDR2 sequences are SEHNR and FQNEAQ (reference sequence). DNA of the CDR3: TGTGCCAGCAGCTTTCTAGCGGGAGGGCCTTATGAGCAGTTCTTC. This encodes CASSFLAGGPYEQFF.

The chain couples TRBV7-6 to TRBJ2-1; TRBD2 might be the D (6 bases). The CDR3 spans 14 residues. Germline CDR1 and CDR2: SGHVS and FNYEAQ. V was cut by 3 bases and J by 7 bases, with 13 bases left in between. CDR3 bases: TGTGCCAGCAGCTTCGGGGGAAGGGTGAATGAGCAGTTCTTC. Protein sequence: CASSFGGRVNEQFF. The whole variable domain, remainder taken from reference TRBV7-6 and TRBJ2-1, is GAGVSQSPRYKVTKRGQDVALRCDPISGHVSLYWYRQALGQGPEFLTYFNYEAQQDKSGLPNDRFSAERPEGSISTLTIQRTEQRDSAMYRCASSFGGRVNEQFFGPGTRLTVL.

This chain connects TRBV19 to TRBJ2-3; TRBD1 matches at 7 bases. Germline V gives CDR1 LNHDA, CDR2 SQIVND (reference sequence). The ends lost 3 bases at V and 0 bases at J; junction bases unmatched: 6. The CDR3 contains 16 residues. CDR3 nucleotides: TGTGCCAGTAGTATTCGAGGGGGCGCGAGCACAGATACGCAGTATTTT. It yields the protein CASSIRGGASTDTQYF.

The chain joins TRBV27 to TRBJ1-1, with D perhaps matching TRBD1 (6 bases). Germline V lookup: CDR1 MNHEY, CDR2 SMNVEV (reference sequence). CDR3 length: 15 amino acids. V dropped 8 bases and J dropped 0 bases, with 16 bases sitting between them. The CDR3 spells CASASWGQLNTEAFF. DNA of the CDR3: TGTGCCAGCGCTTCGTGGGGGCAGCTGAACACTGAAGCTTTCTTT.

The chain couples TRBV11-1 to TRBJ2-7; TRBD1 is a possible D gene (6 bases). With 4 bases removed from V and 0 bases from J, the gap between germline ends came to 13 bases. CDR3 length equals 15 residues. The germline V gene encodes CDR1 SGHAT and CDR2 FQDESV (reference sequence). The DNA for the CDR3 is TGTGCCAGCAGCTCTGAGAAGACAGGCTCCTACGAGCAGTACTTC. Its translation is CASSSEKTGSYEQYF.

The J gene is TRBJ2-6, the V gene TRBV5-8; 9 nucleotides line up with TRBD1. Per germline, CDR1 SGHTS and CDR2 YDEGEE. This CDR3 region has 18 residues. Trimming took 6 bases from V and 2 from J; bases not matched to a gene: 12. The CDR3 loop reads CASTFWGQGFPGANVLTF. CDR3 bases: TGTGCCAGCACGTTTTGGGGACAGGGTTTCCCTGGGGCCAACGTCCTGACTTTC.

V is TRBV29-1 and J is TRBJ1-1, with D hard to call. V was shortened by 4 bases and J by 0 bases, with 9 bases between the two germline ends. Germline V gene data show CDR1 as SQVTM and CDR2 as ANQGSEA. The CDR3 spans 13 residues. The CDR3 loop reads CSVVGVMNTEAFF. CDR3 coding DNA: TGCAGCGTTGTAGGAGTCATGAACACTGAAGCTTTCTTT.

This clone was counted only a few times. The V and J genes are TRBV6-1 and TRBJ1-2; tentative D call: TRBD1 (5 bases). This CDR3 is built from 15 residues. V was cut by 3 bases and J by 3 bases, with 14 bases left in between. Germline-derived CDR1 and CDR2 are MNHNS and SASEGT. The CDR3 nucleotides read TGTGCCAGCAGTGAGGGGGTAAGGGACTACTATGGCTACACCTTC. Its translation is CASSEGVRDYYGYTF.

This sequence joins TRBV7-2 and TRBJ1-2; no firm D call. V was shortened by 4 bases and J by 7 bases, with 16 bases between the two germline ends. The germline gives CDR1 SGHTA, CDR2 FQGNSA. CDR3 length: 14 residues. For the CDR3, the DNA is TGTGCCAGCAGCTACAGCGGAACACTTGGTGGCTACACCTTC. It codes for CASSYSGTLGGYTF. Supplemented by reference TRBV7-2 and TRBJ1-2, the full variable domain reads GAGVSQSPSNKVTEKGKDVELRCDPISGHTALYWYRQSLGQGLEFLIYFQGNSAPDKSGLPSDRFSAERTGGSVSTLTIQRTQQEDSAVYLCASSYSGTLGGYTFGSGTRLTVV.

CDR3 protein: CASRTGGYQPQHF. For the CDR3, the DNA is TGTGCCAGCAGGACAGGGGGGTATCAGCCCCAGCATTTT. The chain employs TRBV28 and TRBJ1-5, with TRBD1 matching over 9 bases. In germline, CDR1 is MDHEN, CDR2 SYDVKM. The CDR3 extends over 13 amino acids. The junction had 2 bases not matched to a gene; V was cut back by 6 bases and J by 5 bases.